This T cell receptor (beta chain) was found in a study of cytomegalovirus exposure and HLA in healthy donors. Sequencing was performed with immunoSEQ multiplex PCR; in TCRdb, only in-frame clones are kept and a portion is missing. Of 170,000 or so clones listed, roughly 84% were seen once; the top ten hold 2.8%. The V gene's germline CDR1 is SGHNT and CDR2 YYREEE (reference sequence). Trimming took 4 bases from V and 6 from J; bases not matched to a gene: 11. The CDR3 is made up of 16 amino acids. Sequencing was carried out using PBMCs. The rearrangement uses TRBV5-4 and TRBJ2-3, with 10 bases matching TRBD2. The receptor comes from a woman between 18 and 29 years old in good health and CMV-seropositive. CDR3 in amino acids: CASSASGGADVDTQYF. CDR3 DNA sequence: TGTGCCAGCAGCGCCAGCGGGGGGGCCGATGTGGATACGCAGTATTTT.